A selection of T cell receptor beta chains follows, all from one sample in a study of OX40 agonist ivuxolimab in advanced cancers. TCRdb's copy holds only in-frame clones and misses some; the assay was immunoSEQ multiplex PCR. The table shows about 61,000 clones, with approximately 90% occurring only once. The source material was CD4+ or CD8+ T cells sorted from blood, sampled in a trial of the OX40 agonist ivuxolimab. All receptors derive from an adult with an advanced solid tumor such as melanoma, head and neck, liver or kidney cancer. CDR3s include the opening cysteine and the closing phenylalanine or tryptophan. Each record gives: CDR3 protein, CDR3 DNA, clone size, V gene, J gene, CDR3 length, D gene. The D gene is left open where the match is weak. Rows may omit the clone size; those that give it use once, few, many or a size class.

CASTQSRRAGELFF,TGTGCCAGCACCCAAAGTCGCAGGGCCGGGGAGCTGTTTTTT,NA,TRBV28,TRBJ2-2,14,NA
CSVAGQGSGGEQYF,TGCAGCGTTGCGGGACAGGGGAGTGGAGGGGAGCAGTACTTC,NA,TRBV29-1,TRBJ2-7,14,TRBD1
CASSLDGQGTDTQYF,TGCGCCAGCAGCTTGGATGGACAGGGCACAGATACGCAGTATTTT,NA,TRBV5-1,TRBJ2-3,15,TRBD1
CASSLGTVPYEQYF,TGTGCCAGCAGCCTAGGGACAGTTCCCTACGAGCAGTACTTC,NA,TRBV7-3,TRBJ2-7,14,TRBD1
CASSFLAAF,TGTGCCAGCAGCTTTTTGGCGGCTTTT,NA,TRBV4-2,TRBJ1-4,9,NA
CASSVSGGGYNEQFF,TGTGCCAGCAGCGTCTCGGGCGGTGGCTACAATGAGCAGTTCTTC,NA,TRBV14,TRBJ2-1,15,NA
CASSGDRGPDTQYF,TGTGCCAGCAGTGGGGACAGGGGGCCAGATACGCAGTATTTT,NA,TRBV25-1,TRBJ2-3,14,TRBD1
CASSRTNNEQFF,TGTGCCAGCAGCCGCACTAACAATGAGCAGTTCTTC,NA,TRBV9,TRBJ2-1,12,NA
CAGGTSGTGDYNEQFF,TGTGCCGGCGGGACTAGCGGAACCGGGGACTACAATGAGCAGTTCTTC,NA,TRBV10-3,TRBJ2-1,16,TRBD2
CASSINRDGYTF,TGTGCCAGCAGTATCAACAGGGATGGCTACACCTTC,once,TRBV6-1,TRBJ1-2,12,NA
CASSFGGVSPLHF,TGTGCCAGCAGTTTCGGGGGGGTTTCACCCCTCCACTTT,NA,TRBV27,TRBJ1-6,13,NA
CASSFQGAGGNEQYF,TGTGCCAGCAGCTTTCAAGGGGCAGGGGGCAATGAGCAGTACTTC,NA,TRBV7-9,TRBJ2-7,15,TRBD1
CASSSLGDGLAKNIQYF,TGTGCCAGCAGTTCCCTTGGGGACGGATTAGCCAAAAACATTCAGTACTTC,NA,TRBV28,TRBJ2-4,17,NA
CASSPDPNQPQHF,TGCGCCAGCAGCCCCGACCCGAACCAGCCCCAGCATTTT,NA,TRBV4-1,TRBJ1-5,13,NA
CASSQDLGANRAGELFF,TGCGCCAGCAGCCAAGATCTTGGCGCTAACCGGGCCGGGGAGCTGTTTTTT,NA,TRBV4-3,TRBJ2-2,17,NA
CASSHRQGARVTEAFF,TGTGCCAGCAGCCACAGACAGGGGGCACGAGTCACTGAAGCTTTCTTT,NA,TRBV27,TRBJ1-1,16,TRBD1
CASSYGGNGNTIYF,TGTGCCAGCAGTTACGGAGGGAATGGAAACACCATATATTTT,NA,TRBV6-6,TRBJ1-3,14,NA
CASSYGGGSYEQYF,TGTGCCAGCAGCTATGGCGGGGGATCCTACGAGCAGTACTTC,NA,TRBV7-2,TRBJ2-7,14,TRBD2
CASSSGQGGAGELFF,TGTGCCAGCAGCTCTGGACAGGGGGGCGCCGGGGAGCTGTTTTTT,once,TRBV7-9,TRBJ2-2,15,TRBD1
CASSQGTGGSYNSPLHF,TGCGCCAGCAGCCAAGGGACAGGGGGCTCCTATAATTCACCCCTCCACTTT,NA,TRBV4-1,TRBJ1-6,17,TRBD1
CASMGNQDTEAFF,TGTGCCAGTATGGGAAATCAAGACACTGAAGCTTTCTTT,few,TRBV19,TRBJ1-1,13,NA
CASRQGVAGQPQHF,TGTGCCAGCAGACAGGGGGTGGCAGGTCAGCCCCAGCATTTT,NA,TRBV6-5,TRBJ1-5,14,TRBD1
CASSLAWRPGELFF,TGTGCCAGCAGCTTAGCCTGGAGACCCGGGGAGCTGTTTTTT,NA,TRBV7-6,TRBJ2-2,14,NA
CATSTGDRVGKNIQYF,TGTGCCACCAGCACCGGGGACAGGGTTGGCAAAAACATTCAGTACTTC,NA,TRBV15,TRBJ2-4,16,TRBD1
CASSLDRASNNSPLHF,TGTGCCAGCAGCTTAGATCGTGCCAGCAATAATTCACCCCTCCACTTT,NA,TRBV11-2,TRBJ1-6,16,NA
CASSESAGAAFF,TGCGCCAGCAGTGAGTCGGCGGGAGCAGCTTTCTTT,once,TRBV10-1,TRBJ1-1,12,NA
CASSPLGNQPQHF,TGTGCCAGCAGTCCTTTAGGCAATCAGCCCCAGCATTTT,NA,TRBV28,TRBJ1-5,13,NA
CASTTRGDSYYGYTF,TGTGCCAGCACCACTCGGGGTGACTCCTACTATGGCTACACCTTC,NA,TRBV5-5,TRBJ1-2,15,NA
CASSFEGDIQYF,TGTGCCAGCAGCTTCGAGGGGGACATTCAGTACTTC,NA,TRBV7-9,TRBJ2-4,12,NA
CASSENRGLYNEQFF,TGCGCCAGCAGTGAGAACCGGGGGCTTTACAATGAGCAGTTCTTC,NA,TRBV10-2,TRBJ2-1,15,NA
CASSSRTREQYF,TGTGCCAGCAGTTCCCGGACTCGGGAGCAGTACTTC,NA,TRBV28,TRBJ2-7,12,NA
CASRDSLRSGNTIYF,TGTGCCAGCAGGGACAGCCTACGCTCTGGAAACACCATATATTTT,NA,TRBV28,TRBJ1-3,15,NA
CASSQDMGLRYEQYF,TGCGCCAGCAGCCAAGATATGGGACTTCGCTACGAGCAGTACTTC,few,TRBV4-3,TRBJ2-7,15,NA
CASRRGVVDEQYF,TGTGCCAGCAGGAGGGGGGTTGTCGACGAGCAGTACTTC,NA,TRBV6-5,TRBJ2-7,13,NA
CASSFGTGGASTNEKLFF,TGTGCCAGCAGCTTCGGGACGGGAGGTGCTTCAACTAATGAAAAACTGTTTTTT,NA,TRBV11-2,TRBJ1-4,18,NA
CASSLGWGALSYEQYF,TGTGCCAGCTCCCTGGGGTGGGGCGCACTCTCCTACGAGCAGTACTTC,NA,TRBV18,TRBJ2-7,16,NA
CSVVTGINIQYF,TGCAGCGTTGTGACAGGGATAAACATTCAGTACTTC,NA,TRBV29-1,TRBJ2-4,12,TRBD1
CASSLIRDSGSAKNIQYF,TGTGCCAGCAGCTTGATCAGGGATAGCGGATCAGCCAAAAACATTCAGTACTTC,NA,TRBV5-4,TRBJ2-4,18,NA
CASSNPSTDTQYF,TGCGCCAGCAGTAACCCTAGCACAGATACGCAGTATTTT,NA,TRBV5-1,TRBJ2-3,13,NA
CSAPDGYEQYF,TGCAGTGCTCCGGACGGGTACGAGCAGTACTTC,NA,TRBV20-1,TRBJ2-7,11,NA
CATSRVGGAGQYF,TGTGCCACCAGCAGAGTCGGGGGGGCAGGGCAGTACTTC,NA,TRBV15,TRBJ2-7,13,TRBD2
CSVARTGLGGYEQYF,TGCAGCGTTGCCCGGACAGGGCTGGGGGGCTACGAGCAGTACTTC,NA,TRBV29-1,TRBJ2-7,15,TRBD1
CASSPLKGQLEETQYF,TGTGCCAGCTCCCCTCTAAAAGGACAGTTAGAAGAGACCCAGTACTTC,NA,TRBV18,TRBJ2-5,16,NA
CASSYPGQGVADTQYF,TGCGCCAGCAGTTATCCGGGACAGGGGGTTGCAGATACGCAGTATTTT,NA,TRBV4-1,TRBJ2-3,16,TRBD1
CASSPRGGSNQPQHF,TGTGCCAGCAGCCCTAGAGGGGGCAGCAATCAGCCCCAGCATTTT,NA,TRBV7-2,TRBJ1-5,15,TRBD1
CASSLGTGDEQFF,TGTGCCAGCTCACTCGGGACGGGGGATGAGCAGTTCTTC,NA,TRBV18,TRBJ2-1,13,NA
CASSLGLAGETQYF,TGTGCCAGCAGCCTGGGACTAGCTGGGGAGACCCAGTACTTC,NA,TRBV7-9,TRBJ2-5,14,TRBD2
CASSESNRGMNTEAFF,TGCGCCAGCAGTGAGTCGAATAGGGGCATGAACACTGAAGCTTTCTTT,NA,TRBV10-1,TRBJ1-1,16,NA
CASSVAEGGRAGNTIYF,TGTGCCAGCAGCGTAGCTGAGGGGGGGCGAGCTGGAAACACCATATATTTT,NA,TRBV9,TRBJ1-3,17,NA
CASSGDRGFGDTQYF,TGTGCCAGCTCGGGGGACAGGGGGTTCGGAGATACGCAGTATTTT,NA,TRBV5-5,TRBJ2-3,15,TRBD1
CATSREAYGYTF,TGTGCCACCAGCAGAGAAGCCTATGGCTACACCTTC,NA,TRBV15,TRBJ1-2,12,NA
CASRPGQPTDTQYF,TGTGCCAGTAGACCGGGACAGCCCACAGATACGCAGTATTTT,NA,TRBV19,TRBJ2-3,14,TRBD1
CASTPTGTTTNEKLFF,TGCGCCAGCACCCCGACAGGGACAACAACTAATGAAAAACTGTTTTTT,NA,TRBV5-1,TRBJ1-4,16,TRBD1
CASSLEQKRHATQYF,TGTGCCAGCAGTTTAGAGCAGAAGCGGCACGCCACGCAGTATTTT,NA,TRBV27,TRBJ2-3,15,NA
CASSPMDRVGNEQFF,TGTGCCAGCAGCCCAATGGACAGGGTTGGGAATGAGCAGTTCTTC,NA,TRBV7-3,TRBJ2-1,15,TRBD1